Listed below are T cell receptor beta chains from one sample, sequenced in a study of OX40 agonist ivuxolimab in advanced cancers. Produced via immunoSEQ multiplex PCR; TCRdb's table is partial and in-frame only. Among 62,000 or so clones, 84% were seen once, and the ten largest hold more than 8%. Sequencing used CD4+ or CD8+ T cells sorted from blood, obtained in a trial of the OX40 agonist ivuxolimab. These receptors were collected from an adult with an advanced solid tumor such as melanoma, head and neck, liver or kidney cancer. Each CDR3 is given with its conserved first and last residue. Each record gives: D gene, CDR3 length, clone size, J gene, V gene, CDR3 DNA, CDR3 protein. D genes are given only for firm matches. Not all rows give a size; the values are once, few, many and, for expanded clones, a class.

D gene: .
CDR3 length: 14
clone size: few
J gene: TRBJ1-5
V gene: TRBV2
CDR3 DNA: TGTGCCAGCAGTATCCAGTATAGCAATCAGCCCCAGCATTTT
CDR3 protein: CASSIQYSNQPQHF

D gene: TRBD2
CDR3 length: 15
clone size: .
J gene: TRBJ2-2
V gene: TRBV5-4
CDR3 DNA: TGTGCCAGCAGCCGACTAGCGGGCAACACCGGGGAGCTGTTTTTT
CDR3 protein: CASSRLAGNTGELFF

D gene: .
CDR3 length: 13
clone size: .
J gene: TRBJ2-3
V gene: TRBV6-5
CDR3 DNA: TGTGCCAGCAGCCGATCCCCTGGCGATACGCAGTATTTT
CDR3 protein: CASSRSPGDTQYF

D gene: .
CDR3 length: 18
clone size: .
J gene: TRBJ1-4
V gene: TRBV2
CDR3 DNA: TGTGCCAGCACTGGGGTCGGATCTTACAGGGATGTTCGTGAAAAACTGTTTTTT
CDR3 protein: CASTGVGSYRDVREKLFF

D gene: .
CDR3 length: 14
clone size: once
J gene: TRBJ1-1
V gene: TRBV5-1
CDR3 DNA: TGCGCCAGCAGCTTGACAGGGATGAACACTGAAGCTTTCTTT
CDR3 protein: CASSLTGMNTEAFF

D gene: TRBD2
CDR3 length: 14
clone size: .
J gene: TRBJ2-7
V gene: TRBV5-1
CDR3 DNA: TGCGCCAGCAGCCGGGGGGGTTTCGACGACGAGCAGTACTTC
CDR3 protein: CASSRGGFDDEQYF

D gene: .
CDR3 length: 11
clone size: few
J gene: TRBJ2-7
V gene: TRBV6-6
CDR3 DNA: TGTGCCAGCAGCCCCGCCTACGAGCAGTACTTC
CDR3 protein: CASSPAYEQYF

D gene: TRBD2
CDR3 length: 19
clone size: .
J gene: TRBJ2-3
V gene: TRBV15
CDR3 DNA: TGTGCCACCAGCAGAGACTACACCTTCAGCGGGAGGGCCCCAGATACGCAGTATTTT
CDR3 protein: CATSRDYTFSGRAPDTQYF

D gene: .
CDR3 length: 12
clone size: .
J gene: TRBJ1-1
V gene: TRBV27
CDR3 DNA: TGTGCCAGCAGTTTTAGAGGAACTGAAGCTTTCTTT
CDR3 protein: CASSFRGTEAFF

D gene: TRBD1
CDR3 length: 16
clone size: few
J gene: TRBJ1-3
V gene: TRBV9
CDR3 DNA: TGTGCCAGCAGCGTGAGACAGGGCGTATCTGGAAACACCATATATTTT
CDR3 protein: CASSVRQGVSGNTIYF

D gene: TRBD2
CDR3 length: 15
clone size: .
J gene: TRBJ2-3
V gene: TRBV7-3
CDR3 DNA: TGTGCCAGCAGCCCCCTCGGGGGGAGCACAGATACGCAGTATTTT
CDR3 protein: CASSPLGGSTDTQYF

D gene: TRBD1
CDR3 length: 16
clone size: .
J gene: TRBJ2-2
V gene: TRBV12-5
CDR3 DNA: TGTGCTAGTGGTTCCTCGACAGGGGGGACCACCGGGGAGCTGTTTTTT
CDR3 protein: CASGSSTGGTTGELFF

D gene: .
CDR3 length: 16
clone size: .
J gene: TRBJ2-2
V gene: TRBV27
CDR3 DNA: TGTGCCAGCACTACGGCTGCACCTCCGAACACCGGGGAGCTGTTTTTT
CDR3 protein: CASTTAAPPNTGELFF

D gene: .
CDR3 length: 13
clone size: few
J gene: TRBJ1-2
V gene: TRBV7-9
CDR3 DNA: TGTGCCAGCAGCTTAGAGGTCGGGAATGGCTACACCTTC
CDR3 protein: CASSLEVGNGYTF

D gene: .
CDR3 length: 15
clone size: .
J gene: TRBJ1-2
V gene: TRBV30
CDR3 DNA: TGTGCCTGGAGTGTAAATGAAAAGGGGCCCTATGGCTACACCTTC
CDR3 protein: CAWSVNEKGPYGYTF

D gene: TRBD1
CDR3 length: 19
clone size: .
J gene: TRBJ2-1
V gene: TRBV5-5
CDR3 DNA: TGTGCCAGCAGCCAAACAGGGGTAGGAGCTTTTAGCTCCTACAATGAGCAGTTCTTC
CDR3 protein: CASSQTGVGAFSSYNEQFF

D gene: TRBD1
CDR3 length: 18
clone size: .
J gene: TRBJ1-5
V gene: TRBV7-8
CDR3 DNA: TGTGCCAGCAGCCACCGGGACCCTCACCAGGGGGGCAATCAGCCCCAGCATTTT
CDR3 protein: CASSHRDPHQGGNQPQHF

D gene: TRBD2
CDR3 length: 15
clone size: .
J gene: TRBJ2-1
V gene: TRBV10-2
CDR3 DNA: TGCGCCAGCGCCCGACTAGCGGGCTGGAACAATGAGCAGTTCTTC
CDR3 protein: CASARLAGWNNEQFF

D gene: .
CDR3 length: 15
clone size: .
J gene: TRBJ2-5
V gene: TRBV7-8
CDR3 DNA: TGTGCCAGCAGCACCCAAGTGGGGACTTTAGAGACCCAGTACTTC
CDR3 protein: CASSTQVGTLETQYF

D gene: .
CDR3 length: 15
clone size: .
J gene: TRBJ2-1
V gene: TRBV19
CDR3 DNA: TGTGCCAGTAGTAAGATCCCGAGCTCCTACAATGAGCAGTTCTTC
CDR3 protein: CASSKIPSSYNEQFF

D gene: .
CDR3 length: 14
clone size: .
J gene: TRBJ2-1
V gene: TRBV4-1
CDR3 DNA: TGCGCCAGCAGCCAAAGAGACTGGGGTCATGAGCAGTTCTTC
CDR3 protein: CASSQRDWGHEQFF

D gene: .
CDR3 length: 14
clone size: few
J gene: TRBJ1-2
V gene: TRBV5-4
CDR3 DNA: TGTGCCAGCAGCTTGGAAGCAGGGAGCTATGGCTACACCTTC
CDR3 protein: CASSLEAGSYGYTF

D gene: TRBD1
CDR3 length: 14
clone size: few
J gene: TRBJ1-2
V gene: TRBV2
CDR3 DNA: TGTGCCAGCAGTGAGCGACAGGGAAAATCTGGCTACACCTTC
CDR3 protein: CASSERQGKSGYTF

D gene: TRBD2
CDR3 length: 15
clone size: .
J gene: TRBJ2-3
V gene: TRBV18
CDR3 DNA: TGTGCCAGCTCACCTAGCGGGGTTAGCACAGATACGCAGTATTTT
CDR3 protein: CASSPSGVSTDTQYF

D gene: TRBD2
CDR3 length: 13
clone size: .
J gene: TRBJ2-7
V gene: TRBV12-5
CDR3 DNA: TGTGCTAGTGGTTTGGAGGCGGGAGAGGAGCAGTACTTC
CDR3 protein: CASGLEAGEEQYF

D gene: .
CDR3 length: 16
clone size: .
J gene: TRBJ2-3
V gene: TRBV28
CDR3 DNA: TGTGCCAGCGGCCCCCGGCGGGCATCCCTGAGAGATACGCAGTATTTT
CDR3 protein: CASGPRRASLRDTQYF

D gene: .
CDR3 length: 15
clone size: .
J gene: TRBJ1-1
V gene: TRBV6-6
CDR3 DNA: TGTGCCAGCAGTTTCTTCAAGGGGCGGGAAACTGAAGCTTTCTTT
CDR3 protein: CASSFFKGRETEAFF

D gene: TRBD1
CDR3 length: 15
clone size: .
J gene: TRBJ1-1
V gene: TRBV19
CDR3 DNA: TGTGCCAGTAGGGACAGGGCTAGAGACAGCACTGAAGCTTTCTTT
CDR3 protein: CASRDRARDSTEAFF

D gene: .
CDR3 length: 13
clone size: .
J gene: TRBJ2-5
V gene: TRBV10-3
CDR3 DNA: TGTGCCATCAGTGAACTACTACAAGAGACCCAGTACTTC
CDR3 protein: CAISELLQETQYF

D gene: TRBD2
CDR3 length: 16
clone size: .
J gene: TRBJ2-1
V gene: TRBV6-5
CDR3 DNA: TGTGCCAGCAGTTTCCCACTAGCGGGGGGAATCAATGAGCAGTTCTTC
CDR3 protein: CASSFPLAGGINEQFF

D gene: .
CDR3 length: 17
clone size: .
J gene: TRBJ1-5
V gene: TRBV15
CDR3 DNA: TGTGCCACCAGCAGAGATAGATGGGGTTATAGCAATCAGCCCCAGCATTTT
CDR3 protein: CATSRDRWGYSNQPQHF

D gene: .
CDR3 length: 15
clone size: .
J gene: TRBJ2-1
V gene: TRBV5-1
CDR3 DNA: TGCGCCAGCAGCTTGATACAGGTCACATACAATGAGCAGTTCTTC
CDR3 protein: CASSLIQVTYNEQFF

D gene: .
CDR3 length: 13
clone size: once
J gene: TRBJ1-4
V gene: TRBV7-2
CDR3 DNA: TGTGCCAGCAGCCTGAACAATAATGAAAAACTGTTTTTT
CDR3 protein: CASSLNNNEKLFF

D gene: TRBD1
CDR3 length: 15
clone size: few
J gene: TRBJ1-6
V gene: TRBV13
CDR3 DNA: TGTGCCAGCAGCCCAGGGGGCGCGAGGGGGTCACCCCTCCACTTT
CDR3 protein: CASSPGGARGSPLHF

D gene: TRBD1
CDR3 length: 15
clone size: .
J gene: TRBJ2-7
V gene: TRBV7-2
CDR3 DNA: TGTGCCAGCAGCTCGTCCGGGACAGCAGCCTACGAGCAGTACTTC
CDR3 protein: CASSSSGTAAYEQYF

D gene: .
CDR3 length: 13
clone size: .
J gene: TRBJ1-2
V gene: TRBV2
CDR3 DNA: TGTGCCAGCAGTGTAAAGACGGAGTTCGGCTACACCTTC
CDR3 protein: CASSVKTEFGYTF

D gene: .
CDR3 length: 14
clone size: .
J gene: TRBJ1-2
V gene: TRBV10-2
CDR3 DNA: TGCGCCAGCAGTCCCTTCCTATATAACTATGGCTACACCTTC
CDR3 protein: CASSPFLYNYGYTF

D gene: .
CDR3 length: 14
clone size: .
J gene: TRBJ2-7
V gene: TRBV2
CDR3 DNA: TGTGCCACCCGGGGGGCAGGGCTTAGCTACGAGCAGTACTTC
CDR3 protein: CATRGAGLSYEQYF

D gene: .
CDR3 length: 19
clone size: .
J gene: TRBJ2-5
V gene: TRBV14
CDR3 DNA: TGTGCCAGCAGCCAAGATCCTCTTTTCTGGAAGAGCCTCCAAGAGACCCAGTACTTC
CDR3 protein: CASSQDPLFWKSLQETQYF

D gene: .
CDR3 length: 14
clone size: .
J gene: TRBJ2-3
V gene: TRBV18
CDR3 DNA: TGTGCCAGCTCACGGTCGGACTTCACAGATACGCAGTATTTT
CDR3 protein: CASSRSDFTDTQYF

D gene: .
CDR3 length: 16
clone size: .
J gene: TRBJ2-5
V gene: TRBV7-9
CDR3 DNA: TGTGCCAGCAGCTTAGCGGGTTCAGGGTGGCGAGAGACCCAGTACTTC
CDR3 protein: CASSLAGSGWRETQYF

D gene: TRBD2
CDR3 length: 14
clone size: .
J gene: TRBJ2-3
V gene: TRBV9
CDR3 DNA: TGTGCCAGCAGCGTTAGCGGGAGGGCAGATACGCAGTATTTT
CDR3 protein: CASSVSGRADTQYF

D gene: .
CDR3 length: 15
clone size: once
J gene: TRBJ1-5
V gene: TRBV19
CDR3 DNA: TGTGCCAGTAGTATTGGGGATTATAGCAATCAGTCCCAGCATTTT
CDR3 protein: CASSIGDYSNQSQHF

D gene: TRBD1
CDR3 length: 15
clone size: .
J gene: TRBJ1-6
V gene: TRBV7-2
CDR3 DNA: TGTGCCAGCAGCTCACAGGGGCTTCAAAATTCACCCCTCCACTTT
CDR3 protein: CASSSQGLQNSPLHF

D gene: .
CDR3 length: 15
clone size: .
J gene: TRBJ1-3
V gene: TRBV2
CDR3 DNA: TGTGCCAGCAAACAGGCCCTAAGCTCTGGAAACACCATATATTTT
CDR3 protein: CASKQALSSGNTIYF